The 25 T cell receptor beta chains below were found in one sample sequenced in a study of post-analysis software for immune sequencing data. Study results and limitations: Elevated frequency relative to controls characterized several TRBV segments in patients, TRBV5-6, TRBV5-1 and TRBV20-1 among them.

Which antigens these TCRs recognize remains unknown. Unique molecular identifiers featured in each of the TCR beta cDNA libraries. TCRdb passed the PCR reads through MiXCR, listing each CDR3 protein once. The sample yields 600,000 to 750,000 distinct CDR3 sequences, approximately 60% seen once. Material for sequencing was blood. The receptors derive from a girl between 2 and 10 years old with multiple sclerosis.

This clonotype showed up just once. The chain couples TRBV7-2 to TRBJ2-1, with D maybe TRBD1 (6 bases). Germline V lookup: CDR1 SGHTA, CDR2 FQGNSA. Trimming took off 5 bases at V and 3 bases at J, with 20 bases between the two ends. This CDR3 contains 17 residues. The CDR3 DNA follows: TGTGCCAGCAGCCAGAGGCAGGGGAACCCGTACTACAATGAGCAGTTCTTC. Translated: CASSQRQGNPYYNEQFF.

The chain uses TRBV5-1 and TRBJ1-1, with 7 bases matching TRBD1. CDR1 and CDR2 (germline): SGHRS, YFSETQ. The CDR3 length is 15 residues. Trimming removed 5 bases from V and 5 bases from J; junction bases left unmatched: 12. CDR3 in DNA: TGCGCCAGCAGTCCAGGGGGAAGGGGAAGGACTGAAGCTTTCTTT. Its protein is CASSPGGRGRTEAFF. Full variable domain (outside the CDR3, taken from reference TRBV5-1 and TRBJ1-1): KAGVTQTPRYLIKTRGQQVTLSCSPISGHRSVSWYQQTPGQGLQFLFEYFSETQRNKGNFPGRFSGRQFSNSRSEMNVSTLELGDSALYLCASSPGGRGRTEAFFGQGTRLTVV.

The CDR3 DNA is TGTGCCAGCAGCTTAGAGACAGGGTTTCGGAATGAGCAGTTCTTC. Encoded protein: CASSLETGFRNEQFF. The chain combines TRBV7-9 with TRBJ2-1; 7 nucleotides agree with TRBD1. The CDR3 consists of 15 residues. Germline lookup yields CDR1 SEHNR and CDR2 FQNEAQ (reference sequence). J was trimmed by 7 bases and V by 1 base; bases with no gene match: 7.

This clonotype came up a few times. The rearrangement joins TRBV7-9 to TRBJ1-2, with D perhaps TRBD1 (5 bases). The CDR3 has 13 amino acids. V was shortened by 6 bases and J by 7 bases, with 15 bases between the two germline ends. Per the germline V gene, CDR1 is SEHNR and CDR2 is FQNEAQ (reference sequence). As DNA, the CDR3 is TGTGCCAGCAGACGATCGGGGGATTCTGGCTACACCTTC. This gives the protein CASRRSGDSGYTF. The whole variable domain, filled in from reference TRBV7-9 and TRBJ1-2, reads DTGVSQNPRHKITKRGQNVTFRCDPISEHNRLYWYRQTLGQGPEFLTYFQNEAQLEKSRLLSDRFSAERPKGSFSTLEIQRTEQGDSAMYLCASRRSGDSGYTFGSGTRLTVV.

About this clonotype itself: A read error may produce the germline difference seen at one junction end. The chain carries TRBV7-2 and TRBJ2-7, with TRBD2 matching 10 bases. The CDR3 runs 15 residues. Per the germline V gene, CDR1 is SGHTA and CDR2 is FQGNSA. CDR3 nucleotides: TGTGCCAGCAGCCGCCGGACTAGCGGCTCCTACGAGCGGTACTTC. It specifies CASSRRTSGSYERYF.

With respect to this clonotype: At one boundary the junction diverges from the germline segment, which might be a read error. The rearrangement uses TRBV7-8 and TRBJ2-4, with TRBD2 identical over 11 bases. The end of the DNA fits TRBJ2-7 better, so the J call may be wrong. Per the germline V gene, CDR1 is SGHVS and CDR2 is FQNEAQ. This CDR3 spans 14 amino acids. CDR3: CASSIAGGPDEQYF. In DNA form, the CDR3 reads TGTGCCAGCAGCATAGCGGGAGGGCCGGACGAGCAGTACTTC.

J is TRBJ2-5 and V is TRBV10-3; unclear D gene. The DNA end favors TRBJ2-7, so the J call may be wrong. CDR3 length equals 15 residues. The V gene's germline CDR1 is ENHRY and CDR2 SYGVKD. This CDR3 reads CAISESSTPHHEQYF. For the CDR3, the DNA is TGTGCCATCAGTGAGTCCTCGACACCGCACCACGAGCAGTACTTC.

The gene calls are TRBV7-3 and TRBJ2-3, with TRBD1 matching 9 bases. Germline CDR1 reads SGHTA; CDR2 reads FQGTGA. The CDR3 has 15 amino acids. With 1 base clipped from V and 5 bases from J, the junction kept 4 bases outside the gene matches. The CDR3 here is CASSLIQGAKDTQYF. The CDR3 DNA sequence: TGTGCCAGCAGCTTAATACAGGGGGCGAAAGATACGCAGTATTTT.

This chain connects TRBV4-1 to TRBJ2-1, with a possible D match to TRBD2 (6 bases). Trimming pared 5 bases from V and 4 bases from J, leaving 15 bases between. This CDR3 is built from 15 residues. CDR1 and CDR2 from the germline V gene are MGHRA and YSYEKL. CDR3 sequence reads: CASSDRGISYNEQFF. CDR3 bases: TGCGCCAGCAGCGACCGGGGGATCTCTTACAATGAGCAGTTCTTC.

The chain combines TRBV2 with TRBJ2-2, with D unresolved. Germline assignment: CDR1 SNHLY and CDR2 FYNNEI. The CDR3 contains 13 residues. Between the trimmed V and J ends, which lost 5 bases and 6 bases, there was a span of 10 bases. Here the CDR3 reads CASSPEASGELFF. CDR3 DNA: TGTGCCAGCAGTCCAGAGGCATCCGGGGAGCTGTTTTTT.

V and J are TRBV9 and TRBJ1-2, with TRBD1 matching over 8 bases. The germline V gene has CDR1 SGDLS and CDR2 YYNGEE. Germline trimming cut 4 bases from V and 1 base from J; bases unmatched to any gene: 15. This CDR3 has 18 amino acids. This chain's CDR3 is CASSSQDRVVRDNYGYTF. The DNA of the CDR3 is TGTGCCAGCAGCTCCCAGGACAGGGTAGTACGGGATAACTATGGCTACACCTTC. Full variable domain (remainder filled in from reference TRBV9 and TRBJ1-2): DSGVTQTPKHLITATGQRVTLRCSPRSGDLSVYWYQQSLDQGLQFLIQYYNGEERAKGNILERFSAQQFPDLHSELNLSSLELGDSALYFCASSSQDRVVRDNYGYTFGSGTRLTVV.

This clonotype showed up just a few times. DNA for the CDR3: TGCAGTGCTGTGGACAGACTCACAGATACGCAGTATTTT. Residues: CSAVDRLTDTQYF. This chain uses TRBV20-1 with TRBJ2-3, with a possible D match to TRBD1 (6 bases). With 5 bases removed from V and 2 bases from J, the gap between germline ends came to 11 bases. Per germline, CDR1 DFQATT and CDR2 SNEGSKA (reference sequence). The CDR3 length is 13 residues.

V and J are TRBV10-3 and TRBJ2-1, with D maybe TRBD1 (6 bases). CDR3 length equals 15 residues. V was shortened by 8 bases and J by 8 bases, with 22 bases between the two germline ends. Germline values: CDR1 ENHRY, CDR2 SYGVKD. The CDR3 protein is CAISNPTGVSHEQFF. In DNA form, the CDR3 reads TGTGCCATCTCTAACCCGACAGGTGTATCCCATGAGCAGTTCTTC.

The chain couples TRBV5-1 to TRBJ2-3; 16 nucleotides match TRBD2. In germline, CDR1 is SGHRS, CDR2 YFSETQ. The junction had 8 bases not matched to a gene; V was cut back by 4 bases and J by 9 bases. The CDR3 is 16 amino acids. The CDR3 spells CASSPGLAGGPGTQYF. The CDR3 DNA is TGCGCCAGCAGCCCGGGACTAGCGGGAGGGCCCGGCACGCAGTATTTT.

This chain joins TRBV7-2 and TRBJ2-5; weak D call: TRBD1 (6 bases). The germline V and J ends were trimmed by 2 bases and 1 base, with 11 bases remaining between them. The CDR3 runs 15 residues. Germline V gene lookup returns CDR1 SGHTA and CDR2 FQGNSA. The CDR3 nucleotides read TGTGCCAGCAGCTTAAACCAGGGGTGCCAAGAGACCCAGTACTTC. Amino acid sequence: CASSLNQGCQETQYF.

CDR3 coding DNA: TGCAGTGCGCCCCCGGAGGTAGCGGGAGTGCGCGGCTCCTACGAGCAGTACTTC. Its protein is CSAPPEVAGVRGSYEQYF. This sequence joins TRBV20-1 and TRBJ2-7; 9 bases are a match to TRBD2. J gave up 0 bases and V 6 bases, and 18 bases lay outside the gene matches. Germline CDR1 reads DFQATT; CDR2 reads SNEGSKA (reference sequence). The CDR3 loop spans 18 amino acids.

The CDR3 spells CSAGPSGSSYNEQFF. The CDR3 nucleotides are TGCAGTGCTGGGCCTAGCGGGAGTTCTTACAATGAGCAGTTCTTC. The rearrangement links TRBV20-1 to TRBJ2-1; 10 positions match TRBD2. The germline V gene encodes CDR1 DFQATT and CDR2 SNEGSKA (reference sequence). The CDR3 has 15 amino acids. The junction had 8 bases not matched to a gene; V was cut back by 5 bases and J by 4 bases.

The gene calls are TRBV29-1 and TRBJ2-3; D is possibly TRBD2 (5 bases). The V and J ends lost 5 bases and 6 bases respectively, with 9 bases between them. The CDR3 spans 11 residues. CDR1 and CDR2 from the germline V gene are SQVTM and ANQGSEA. In DNA form, the CDR3 reads TGCAGCGTTCGAGGGTCCGATACGCAGTATTTT. The encoded protein is CSVRGSDTQYF.

The CDR3 sequence: CASRGDWETQYF. CDR3 nucleotides: TGTGCCAGCAGGGGGGATTGGGAGACCCAGTACTTC. The chain uses TRBV2 and TRBJ2-5; D may match TRBD1 or TRBD2 (5 bases each). V was trimmed by 6 bases and J by 5 bases, leaving 10 bases between them. This CDR3 has 12 residues. Germline V lookup: CDR1 SNHLY, CDR2 FYNNEI.

This clonotype was detected only a few times. This sequence joins TRBV20-1 and TRBJ2-4; perhaps TRBD1 as D (7 bases). The V end lost 5 bases, the J end lost 13 bases, and 21 bases lay between the germline ends. Germline V lookup: CDR1 DFQATT, CDR2 SNEGSKA (reference sequence). The CDR3 runs 13 residues. The CDR3 reads CSAVWRTGREQYF. The DNA for the CDR3 is TGCAGTGCTGTCTGGCGGACAGGCCGGGAGCAGTACTTC.

This clonotype was observed once. The chain uses TRBV7-2 and TRBJ1-2; TRBD1 matches 8 bases. Germline trimming cut 6 bases from V and 4 bases from J; bases unmatched to any gene: 10. The CDR3 length is 15 residues. Germline loops: CDR1 SGHTA, CDR2 FQGNSA. The DNA of the CDR3 is TGTGCCAGCAGACCTGGACAGGGCACTGCCTATGGCTACACCTTC. Amino acid sequence: CASRPGQGTAYGYTF.

This clonotype was counted only a few times. This chain connects TRBV7-9 to TRBJ2-1, with D possibly matching TRBD2 (5 bases). Trimming took off 5 bases at V and 0 bases at J, with 14 bases between the two ends. CDR3 length: 16 amino acids. The germline CDR1 and CDR2 sequences are SEHNR and FQNEAQ (reference sequence). In DNA, the CDR3 is TGTGCCAGCAGCCAAACCCCACGGGACTCCTACAATGAGCAGTTCTTC. This gives the protein CASSQTPRDSYNEQFF.

This chain's CDR3 is CSALGANYNEQFF. The DNA for the CDR3 is TGCAGTGCTTTGGGGGCAAACTACAATGAGCAGTTCTTC. The chain employs TRBV20-1 and TRBJ2-1; perhaps TRBD1 as D (6 bases). The CDR3 loop spans 13 amino acids. CDR1 and CDR2 from the germline V gene are DFQATT and SNEGSKA (reference sequence). Trimming cost V 5 bases and J 3 bases, with 11 bases left between them.

This sequence joins TRBV9 and TRBJ2-5; D is possibly TRBD2 (6 bases). This CDR3 region has 14 residues. CDR1 SGDLS and CDR2 YYNGEE come from the germline V gene. Trimming removed 0 bases from V and 11 bases from J, with 17 bases in between. CDR3 coding DNA: TGTGCCAGCAGCGTAGGCGGGACGTACAATGAGCAGTACTTC. As protein: CASSVGGTYNEQYF.

This clonotype was recorded a few times. CDR3 coding DNA: TGTGCCACCAGTGGACAGGGGGCAGGGCAGCCCCAGCATTTT. This gives the protein CATSGQGAGQPQHF. This sequence joins TRBV24-1 and TRBJ1-5, with 10 bases fitting TRBD1. Trimming cost V 5 bases and J 7 bases; bases outside gene matches: 4. The CDR3 runs to 14 residues. Germline V gene sequence: CDR1 KGHDR, CDR2 SFDVKD.